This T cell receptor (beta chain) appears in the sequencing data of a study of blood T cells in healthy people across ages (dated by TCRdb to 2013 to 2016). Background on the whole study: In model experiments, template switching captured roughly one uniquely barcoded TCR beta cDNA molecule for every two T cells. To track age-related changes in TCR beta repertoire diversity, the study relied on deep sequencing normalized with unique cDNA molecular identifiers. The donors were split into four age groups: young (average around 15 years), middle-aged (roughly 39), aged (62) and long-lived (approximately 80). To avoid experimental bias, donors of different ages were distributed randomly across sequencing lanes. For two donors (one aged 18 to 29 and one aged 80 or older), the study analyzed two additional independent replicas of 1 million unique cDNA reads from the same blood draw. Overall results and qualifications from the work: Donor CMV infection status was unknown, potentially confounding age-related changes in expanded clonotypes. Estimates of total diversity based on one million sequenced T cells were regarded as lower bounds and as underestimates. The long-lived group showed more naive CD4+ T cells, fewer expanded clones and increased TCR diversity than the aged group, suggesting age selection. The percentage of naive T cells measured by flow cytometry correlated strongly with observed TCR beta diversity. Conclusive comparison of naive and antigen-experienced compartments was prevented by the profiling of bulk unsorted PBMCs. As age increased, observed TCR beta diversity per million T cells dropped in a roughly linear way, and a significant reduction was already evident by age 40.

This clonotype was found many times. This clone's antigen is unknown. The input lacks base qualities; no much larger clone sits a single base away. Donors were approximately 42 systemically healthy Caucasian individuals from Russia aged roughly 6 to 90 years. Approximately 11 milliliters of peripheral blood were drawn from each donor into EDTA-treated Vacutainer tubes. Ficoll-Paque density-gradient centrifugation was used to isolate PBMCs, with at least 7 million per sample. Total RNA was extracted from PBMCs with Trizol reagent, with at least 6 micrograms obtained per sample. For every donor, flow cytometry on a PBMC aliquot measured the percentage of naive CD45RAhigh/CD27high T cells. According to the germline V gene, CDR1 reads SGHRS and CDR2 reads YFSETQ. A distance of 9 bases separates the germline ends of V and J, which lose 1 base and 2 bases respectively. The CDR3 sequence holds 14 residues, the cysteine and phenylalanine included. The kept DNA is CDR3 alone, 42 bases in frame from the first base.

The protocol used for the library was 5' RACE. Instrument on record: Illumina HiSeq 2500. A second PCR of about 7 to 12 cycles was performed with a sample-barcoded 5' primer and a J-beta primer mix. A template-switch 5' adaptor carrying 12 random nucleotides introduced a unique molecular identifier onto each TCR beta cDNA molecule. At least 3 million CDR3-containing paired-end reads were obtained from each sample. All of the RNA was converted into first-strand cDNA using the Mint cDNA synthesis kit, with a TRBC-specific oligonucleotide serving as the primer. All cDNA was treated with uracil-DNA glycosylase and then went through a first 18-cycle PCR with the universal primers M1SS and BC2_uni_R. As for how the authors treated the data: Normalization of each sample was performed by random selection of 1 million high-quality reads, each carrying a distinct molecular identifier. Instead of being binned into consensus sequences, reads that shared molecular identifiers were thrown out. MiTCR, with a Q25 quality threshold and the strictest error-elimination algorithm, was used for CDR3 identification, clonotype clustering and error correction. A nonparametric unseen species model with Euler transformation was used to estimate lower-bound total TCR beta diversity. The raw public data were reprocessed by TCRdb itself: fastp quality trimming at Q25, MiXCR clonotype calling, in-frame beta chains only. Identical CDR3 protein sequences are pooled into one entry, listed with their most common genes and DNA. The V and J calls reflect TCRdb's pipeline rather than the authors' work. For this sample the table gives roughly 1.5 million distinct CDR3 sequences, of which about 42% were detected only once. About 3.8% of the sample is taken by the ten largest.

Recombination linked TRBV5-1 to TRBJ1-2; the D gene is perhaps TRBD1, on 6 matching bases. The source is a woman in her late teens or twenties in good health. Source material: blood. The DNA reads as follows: TGCGCCAGCAGCTTGACAGGGAGAAACTATGGCTACACCTTC. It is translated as CASSLTGRNYGYTF.